This is a list of T cell receptor beta chains from one sample in a study of T cell repertoires in cytomegalovirus infection. Their target antigens are unknown. TCRdb fed the reads into MiXCR, producing one record per CDR3 protein. The data contain about 770,000 distinct CDR3 sequences, almost 30% of them singletons. This specimen was cultured CD8+ T cells from PBMCs, taken from culture after CMV antigen stimulation. The source of these receptors is a human donor in good health (CMV status not recorded). Some clones in this sample may be carry-over from other donors' samples. Both conserved end residues are part of each CDR3. The D gene is left open where the match is weak. Clone size appears in some rows only: once, few, many, or a class for an expanded clone.

j_call d_call v_call clone_size cdr3_aa cdr3_nt
TRBJ2-7 TRBD2 TRBV6-5 - CASRAGGDYEQYF TGTGCCAGCCGGGCCGGGGGGGACTACGAGCAGTACTTC
TRBJ1-4 - TRBV27 - CASTPGTFSNEKLFF TGTGCCAGCACTCCTGGGACATTCAGTAATGAAAAACTGTTTTTT
TRBJ1-1 TRBD1 TRBV11-2 few CASSLFGQVNTEAFF TGTGCCAGCAGCTTATTCGGACAGGTGAACACTGAAGCTTTCTTT
TRBJ2-5 - TRBV11-2 - CASSLIQVQETQYF TGTGCCAGCAGCTTGATACAGGTCCAAGAGACCCAGTACTTC
TRBJ1-1 - TRBV27 - CATSWAVNTEAFF TGTGCCACGTCCTGGGCGGTGAACACTGAAGCTTTCTTT
TRBJ2-7 - TRBV7-2 few CASSLFPGHLSSYEQYF TGTGCCAGCAGCTTGTTCCCGGGACACCTGAGCTCCTACGAGCAGTACTTC
TRBJ1-1 - TRBV4-1 - CASGFTGMGNTEAFF TGCGCCAGCGGTTTTACAGGGATGGGGAACACTGAAGCTTTCTTT
TRBJ2-1 TRBD2 TRBV6-5 many CASRASGGSYNEQFF TGTGCCAGCAGGGCTAGCGGGGGATCTTACAATGAGCAGTTCTTC
TRBJ1-1 TRBD1 TRBV7-2 many CASSSDRGTIKNTEAFF TGTGCCAGCAGCTCGGACAGGGGAACGATAAAGAACACTGAAGCTTTCTTT
TRBJ1-2 - TRBV7-6 - CASSLGDTSNYGYTF TGTGCCAGCAGCTTAGGGGACACTTCGAACTATGGCTACACCTTC
TRBJ2-1 - TRBV5-6 - CASSLLGEYNEQFF TGTGCCAGCAGCTTGTTAGGGGAGTACAATGAGCAGTTCTTC
TRBJ2-7 - TRBV25-1 few CASSVGFGSYEQYF TGTGCCAGCAGTGTAGGGTTTGGCTCCTACGAGCAGTACTTC
TRBJ2-5 TRBD2 TRBV7-4 - CASSLAILAGSIETQYF TGTGCCAGCAGCTTAGCGATCCTAGCGGGGAGTATAGAGACCCAGTACTTC
TRBJ2-3 - TRBV6-5 few CASSYSRGYTQYF TGTGCCAGCAGTTACTCAAGGGGTTATACGCAGTATTTT
TRBJ2-5 TRBD1 TRBV7-2 many CASSLDGTGHRETQYF TGTGCCAGCAGCTTAGACGGGACAGGGCATCGGGAGACCCAGTACTTC
TRBJ1-2 TRBD1 TRBV7-2 many CASSLDRGYDYGYTF TGTGCCAGCAGCTTAGACAGGGGATACGACTATGGCTACACCTTC
TRBJ2-5 TRBD1 TRBV7-9 few CASSWGQGGKTQYF TGTGCCAGCAGCTGGGGACAGGGAGGGAAGACCCAGTACTTC
TRBJ2-1 - TRBV4-1 many CASSQDVGEQFF TGTGCCAGCAGTCAGGACGTCGGTGAGCAGTTCTTC
TRBJ2-7 - TRBV19 few CASSIGGTAYEQYF TGTGCCAGTAGTATCGGAGGCACAGCCTACGAGCAGTACTTC
TRBJ2-5 - TRBV11-1 - CASSLAPYSVTYQETQYF TGTGCCAGCAGCTTAGCTCCTTATAGCGTGACGTACCAAGAGACCCAGTACTTC
TRBJ2-1 - TRBV29-1 - CSVELKGGPPPYNEQFF TGCAGCGTTGAACTGAAGGGGGGGCCTCCCCCCTACAATGAGCAGTTCTTC
TRBJ1-3 - TRBV2 - CASRGGLNPSGNTIYF TGTGCCAGCAGGGGTGGACTGAATCCCTCTGGAAACACCATATATTTT
TRBJ2-3 TRBD2 TRBV2 - CASSRGTSNADTQYF TGTGCCAGCAGTCGAGGGACTAGCAACGCAGATACGCAGTATTTT
TRBJ2-7 TRBD2 TRBV7-2 many CASSATSGEQYF TGTGCCAGCAGCGCGACTAGCGGCGAGCAGTACTTC
TRBJ1-2 - TRBV4-3 - CASSQDGSGLEGYTF TGCGCCAGCAGCCAAGATGGGTCAGGGCTAGAGGGCTACACCTTC
TRBJ2-6 TRBD1 TRBV6-1 few CASSSRQGSGANVLTF TGTGCCAGCAGCTCCCGACAGGGGTCTGGGGCCAACGTCCTGACTTTC
TRBJ2-1 - TRBV4-1 - CASSPKVQVWYNEQFF TGCGCCAGCAGCCCTAAGGTCCAGGTGTGGTACAATGAGCAGTTCTTC
TRBJ2-1 TRBD2 TRBV29-1 - CSGGLVDWDEQFF TGCAGCGGGGGACTAGTGGATTGGGATGAGCAGTTCTTC
TRBJ2-1 - TRBV2 - CASSDGGQSYNEQFF TGTGCCAGCAGTGACGGGGGGCAGTCTTACAATGAGCAGTTCTTC
TRBJ2-1 TRBD1 TRBV7-6 - CASSFDPRGPNNEQFF TGTGCCAGCAGCTTCGACCCAAGGGGGCCCAACAATGAGCAGTTCTTC
TRBJ2-7 TRBD2 TRBV6-6 - CASSYGTSPFEQYF TGTGCCAGCAGTTACGGGACTAGCCCCTTCGAGCAGTACTTC
TRBJ1-6 - TRBV14 - CASSQESGKNSPLHF TGTGCCAGCAGCCAAGAGTCCGGGAAAAATTCACCCCTCCACTTT
TRBJ2-3 TRBD1 TRBV7-8 many CASSLGTGDSYSTDTQYF TGTGCCAGCAGCTTAGGGACAGGGGACTCCTATAGCACAGATACGCAGTATTTT
TRBJ1-1 - TRBV6-1 - CASTHFQGNTEAFF TGTGCCAGCACCCATTTTCAGGGAAACACTGAAGCTTTCTTT
TRBJ2-3 - TRBV4-2 few CASSQGRGQWTDTQYF TGTGCCAGCAGCCAAGGGCGGGGGCAATGGACAGATACGCAGTATTTT
TRBJ2-2 - TRBV7-2 many CASSFSGGATGELFF TGTGCCAGCAGCTTCAGTGGGGGGGCTACCGGGGAGCTGTTTTTT
TRBJ2-5 TRBD2 TRBV15 - CATSRFPTSSETQYF TGTGCCACCAGCAGATTCCCGACTAGCAGCGAGACCCAGTACTTC
TRBJ1-5 TRBD1 TRBV19 - CASSKGTGSSGAIDQPQHF TGTGCCAGTAGTAAGGGGACAGGGAGTTCAGGAGCCATCGATCAGCCCCAGCATTTT
TRBJ2-2 - TRBV2 few CAVPADTGELFF TGTGCCGTACCCGCGGACACCGGGGAGCTGTTTTTT
TRBJ2-2 TRBD1 TRBV24-1 - CATSDGTGATGELFF TGTGCCACCAGTGACGGTACAGGGGCCACCGGGGAGCTGTTTTTT
TRBJ2-3 - TRBV28 - CASRTGPAVPQYF TGTGCCAGCAGGACGGGCCCGGCCGTCCCGCAGTATTTT
TRBJ2-2 TRBD1 TRBV7-9 - CASSLVHGQGTAGELFF TGTGCCAGCAGCTTAGTGCACGGACAGGGTACCGCCGGGGAGCTGTTTTTT